The 3 T cell receptor beta chains below all came from one sample that was sequenced in a study of blood T cell repertoires in COVID-19. Sequenced by immunoSEQ multiplex PCR; TCRdb stores in-frame clones only, minus some. In the table there are under 500,000 clones, around 90% of which are singletons. The sequenced sample consisted of PBMCs or T cells enriched from blood (not recorded which). The receptors were gathered from a woman in her late teens or twenties with acute COVID-19.

V usage is TRBV6-5 and J usage is TRBJ1-2; tentative D call: TRBD1 (6 bases). Looked up from germline, CDR1 is MNHEY and CDR2 is SVGAGI. V was trimmed by 5 bases and J by 4 bases, leaving 11 bases between them. The CDR3 loop spans 13 amino acids. The CDR3 DNA follows: TGTGCCAGCAGTCGACAGGAGACCTATGGCTACACCTTC. It codes for CASSRQETYGYTF.

This clone has only one observation. V and J are TRBV19 and TRBJ2-7; 8 bases match TRBD1. The CDR3 is 14 amino acids. The V gene end was trimmed by 8 bases and the J gene end by 0 bases; junction bases not matched to a gene: 6. Germline V gene sequence: CDR1 LNHDA, CDR2 SQIVND (reference sequence). The CDR3 sequence: CASRWTGSSYEQYF. CDR3 coding DNA: TGTGCCAGTCGATGGACAGGGAGCTCCTACGAGCAGTACTTC.

This chain joins TRBV2 and TRBJ1-5, with 12 bases identical to TRBD1. The J segment lost 6 bases and the V segment lost 2 bases, leaving 5 bases of the junction unmatched. Germline values: CDR1 SNHLY, CDR2 FYNNEI. CDR3 length: 16 amino acids. CDR3 DNA sequence: TGTGCCAGCAGTGAACAGGGACAGGGGGCTCGTCAGCCCCAGCATTTT. Encoded protein: CASSEQGQGARQPQHF.